This TCR delta chain was sequenced in a study of γδ T cells in repeated Plasmodium falciparum infection. This CDR3 is built from 20 residues. Germline V gene lookup returns CDR1 TSESDYY and CDR2 QEAYKQQN. V gave up 5 bases and J gave up 7 bases, with 36 bases separating them. Flow sorting of PBMC yielded separate Vgamma9/Vdelta2+ and Vdelta2-negative gammadelta T cell populations for bulk repertoire analysis. TCRdb redid the clone calls on the multiplex PCR reads with CATT. Among some 51,000 delta-chain clones listed, around 2% were seen once. The chain recombines TRAV38-2/DV8 with TRDJ1; weak D call: TRDD3 (5 bases). Here the J gene was assigned by germline matching of the DNA, as TCRdb has none. The TCR sequence derives from a pool of human donors (malaria-infected and uninfected, not separated). What was sequenced was gamma-delta T cells from blood. The CDR3: CAYSPSGSTPGRWWGLKLIF. Written as DNA, the CDR3 is TGTGCTTATAGTCCCAGCGGGAGTACTCCCGGCCGGTGGTGGGGCCTTAAACTCATCTTT.